The 7 T cell receptor beta chains below come from one sample, sequenced in a study of cytomegalovirus exposure and HLA in healthy donors. The PCR contained 60 Vbeta and 13 Jbeta primers. Only in-frame clones appear in the TCRdb table, and some are missing; sequencing was by immunoSEQ multiplex PCR. This table has 75,000 to 100,000 clones, roughly three fifths appearing once. The specimen sequenced was PBMCs. Every receptor here comes from a man aged 55 to 70 in good health and CMV-seronegative.

The chain uses TRBV19 and TRBJ1-5; no reliable D call. Germline V gene sequence: CDR1 LNHDA, CDR2 SQIVND (reference sequence). V lost 7 bases and J lost 0, with 10 bases in between. CDR3 length: 14 residues. The CDR3 loop reads CASTFGYSNQPQHF. The CDR3 DNA reads as TGTGCCAGTACCTTCGGTTATAGCAATCAGCCCCAGCATTTT.

The gene calls are TRBV7-9 and TRBJ1-5; TRBD1 matches at 7 bases. The germline V gene encodes CDR1 SEHNR and CDR2 FQNEAQ (reference sequence). The CDR3 runs to 16 residues. V dropped 5 bases and J dropped 4; count of bases not matched to a gene: 11. The CDR3 spells CASSLQWGQINQPQHF. Written as DNA, the CDR3 is TGTGCCAGCAGCCTGCAATGGGGACAGATTAATCAGCCCCAGCATTTT.

The chain is built from TRBV5-1 and TRBJ2-7; TRBD2 matches at 11 bases. Looked up from germline, CDR1 is SGHRS and CDR2 is YFSETQ. With V trimmed by 0 bases and J by 5 bases, 10 bases remained unmatched. The CDR3 covers 17 residues. The CDR3 sequence: CASSLALAGGLQDEQYF. In DNA, the CDR3 is TGCGCCAGCAGCTTGGCCTTAGCGGGAGGGCTTCAGGACGAGCAGTACTTC.

CDR3 in amino acids: CASSPAGDPYEQYF. The DNA for the CDR3 is TGTGCCAGCAGTCCAGCGGGAGACCCCTACGAGCAGTACTTC. The V gene is TRBV6-5, the J gene TRBJ2-7, with 8 bases that match TRBD2. Germline V CDR1 and CDR2: MNHEY, SVGAGI. Germline trimming cut 5 bases from V and 2 bases from J; bases unmatched to any gene: 5. The CDR3 extends over 14 amino acids.

The V call is TRBV28, the J call TRBJ1-5, with TRBD1 matching over 10 bases. Germline V gene data show CDR1 as MDHEN and CDR2 as SYDVKM. The V segment lost 5 bases and the J segment 0 bases; nucleotides outside the gene matches: 10. The CDR3 is 18 amino acids. CDR3 coding DNA: TGTGCCAGCAGTCCACCGGGACAGGGGAGGTTTAGCAATCAGCCCCAGCATTTT. Protein sequence: CASSPPGQGRFSNQPQHF.

The rearrangement joins TRBV15 to TRBJ2-2; 9 nucleotides match TRBD2. Looked up from germline, CDR1 is LNHNV and CDR2 is YYDKDF (reference sequence). J was trimmed by 6 bases and V by 0 bases; bases with no gene match: 8. There are 17 residues in the CDR3. This CDR3 is CATSRDPAGGPSGELFF. As DNA, the CDR3 is TGTGCCACCAGCAGAGATCCCGCGGGGGGGCCGTCCGGGGAGCTGTTTTTT.

V usage is TRBV5-4 and J usage is TRBJ2-1, with D unclear. This CDR3 is built from 14 residues. With 2 bases removed from V and 3 bases from J, the gap between germline ends came to 9 bases. The V gene's germline CDR1 is SGHNT and CDR2 YYREEE (reference sequence). CDR3 DNA: TGTGCCAGCAGCTTTGAGCGCCTCTACAATGAGCAGTTCTTC. It specifies CASSFERLYNEQFF.